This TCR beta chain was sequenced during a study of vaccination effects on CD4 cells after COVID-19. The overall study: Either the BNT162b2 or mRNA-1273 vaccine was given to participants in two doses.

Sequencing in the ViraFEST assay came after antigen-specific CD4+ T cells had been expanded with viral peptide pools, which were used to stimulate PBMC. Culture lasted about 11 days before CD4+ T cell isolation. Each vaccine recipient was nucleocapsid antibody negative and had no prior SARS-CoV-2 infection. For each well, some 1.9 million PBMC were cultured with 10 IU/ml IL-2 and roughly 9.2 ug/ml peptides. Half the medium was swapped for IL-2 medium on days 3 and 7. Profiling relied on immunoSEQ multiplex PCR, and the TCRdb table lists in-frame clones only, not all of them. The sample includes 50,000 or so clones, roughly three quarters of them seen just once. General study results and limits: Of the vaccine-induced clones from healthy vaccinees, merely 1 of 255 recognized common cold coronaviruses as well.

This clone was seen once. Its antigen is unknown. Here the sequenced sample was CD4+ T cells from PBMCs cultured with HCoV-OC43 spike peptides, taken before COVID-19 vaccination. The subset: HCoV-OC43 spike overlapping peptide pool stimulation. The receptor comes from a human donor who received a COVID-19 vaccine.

CDR3 loop: CASSSLTPTSGSETQYF. DNA for the CDR3: TGTGCCAGCAGCTCCCTTACCCCCACTAGCGGATCGGAGACCCAGTACTTC. The chain employs TRBV5-4 and TRBJ2-5; 8 bases line up with TRBD2. From germline, CDR1 is SGHNT and CDR2 YYREEE (reference sequence). Trimming at V came to 3 bases and at J to 5 bases, leaving 15 bases not matched to a gene. This CDR3 spans 17 amino acids.